This T cell receptor beta chain was found in a study of T cells after yellow fever vaccination. Using its own MiXCR run on the 5' RACE reads, TCRdb lists one record per CDR3 protein. The table has fewer than 450,000 distinct CDR3 sequences, 9.5% to 13% seen once. V dropped 0 bases and J dropped 5 bases, with 16 bases sitting between them. The CDR3 loop spans 15 amino acids. CDR1 is DFQATT and CDR2 is SNEGSKA in the germline V gene (reference sequence). This clonotype was recorded a few times. The rearrangement joins TRBV20-1 to TRBJ1-1; a weak D match, TRBD1 (6 bases). The origin of this receptor is a man aged 18-30 years who received the YFV17D yellow fever vaccine. The sequencing used PBMCs, collected on the day of the first yellow fever vaccination. CDR3 sequence: CSARDGGRVRTEAFF. The DNA for the CDR3 is TGCAGTGCTAGAGATGGGGGCCGGGTAAGGACTGAAGCTTTCTTT.